The 26 T cell receptor beta chains listed next were all sequenced from one sample in a study of shared clonotypes between healthy human individuals. Here immunoSEQ multiplex PCR was the method, and the copy in TCRdb shows in-frame clones only, minus some. The sample includes roughly 510,000 clones, approximately 79% of them seen just once. The sample comprised PBMCs. The receptors stem from a woman aged 40 to 50 in good health. Some clones in this sample may be carry-over from other donors' samples.

V is TRBV6-6 and J is TRBJ1-1, with D maybe TRBD1 (6 bases). The CDR3 sequence is 14 residues long. Per the germline V gene, CDR1 is MNHNY and CDR2 is SVGAGI (reference sequence). V was trimmed by 7 bases and J by 0 bases, leaving 12 bases between them. In nucleotides, the CDR3 is TGTGCCAGCAAGTCGGGACAAATGAACACTGAAGCTTTCTTT. This sequence encodes CASKSGQMNTEAFF.

CDR3 residues: CASSLVSGSGTGELFF. The CDR3 region has the DNA TGTGCCAGTAGTTTGGTTAGCGGGAGTGGCACCGGGGAGCTGTTTTTT. This chain links TRBV19 with TRBJ2-2; TRBD2 matches 9 bases. Germline trimming cut 5 bases from V and 4 bases from J; bases unmatched to any gene: 8. The CDR3 spans 16 residues. Germline V gene data show CDR1 as LNHDA and CDR2 as SQIVND (reference sequence).

The CDR3 nucleotides read TGTGCCAGCTCACCACCGACAGGGGGCCAGCCCCAGCATTTT. Residues: CASSPPTGGQPQHF. The rearrangement joins TRBV18 to TRBJ1-5; 10 positions agree with TRBD1. The ends lost 0 bases at V and 7 bases at J; junction bases unmatched: 0. Germline lookup yields CDR1 KGHSH and CDR2 LQKENI. This CDR3 spans 14 amino acids.

V gene TRBV5-1 combines with J gene TRBJ1-1; no clear D. Trimming took 4 bases from V and 0 from J, leaving 10 bases between them. Germline CDR1 reads SGHRS; CDR2 reads YFSETQ. The CDR3 has 14 residues. CDR3 in amino acids: CASSLTGMNTEAFF. CDR3 DNA: TGCGCCAGCAGCCTGACGGGAATGAACACTGAAGCTTTCTTT. Full variable domain (missing parts from reference TRBV5-1 and TRBJ1-1): KAGVTQTPRYLIKTRGQQVTLSCSPISGHRSVSWYQQTPGQGLQFLFEYFSETQRNKGNFPGRFSGRQFSNSRSEMNVSTLELGDSALYLCASSLTGMNTEAFFGQGTRLTVV.

The V gene is TRBV27, the J gene TRBJ2-7; TRBD2 aligns across 9 bases. The V gene's germline CDR1 is MNHEY and CDR2 SMNVEV (reference sequence). The CDR3 runs to 13 residues. V dropped 2 bases and J dropped 7; count of bases not matched to a gene: 3. DNA for the CDR3: TGTGCCAGCAGTTTAAATAGCGGGAGTGAGCAGTACTTC. Translation: CASSLNSGSEQYF.

The CDR3 spells CASSASSGRDLGEQYF. The CDR3 nucleotides read TGTGCCAGCAGCGCCTCAAGCGGGAGAGACCTGGGGGAGCAGTACTTC. The V call is TRBV9, the J call TRBJ2-7; 8 bases are shared with TRBD2. CDR3 length: 16 residues. Germline V gives CDR1 SGDLS, CDR2 YYNGEE. V trimming: 3 bases; J trimming: 7 bases; junction bases outside the gene matches: 15.

The chain carries TRBV7-8 and TRBJ1-5; 8 nucleotides align to TRBD1. The CDR3 totals 19 residues. The trim removed 5 bases at V and 1 base at J, leaving 16 bases unmatched. Germline lookup yields CDR1 SGHVS and CDR2 FQNEAQ. The CDR3 loop is CASSAHRFRQGASNQPQHF. The CDR3 DNA sequence: TGTGCCAGCAGCGCCCACCGATTCCGCCAGGGGGCAAGCAATCAGCCCCAGCATTTT. The variable domain in full, with the rest retrieved from reference TRBV7-8 and TRBJ1-5, is GAGVSQSPRYKVAKRGQDVALRCDPISGHVSLFWYQQALGQGPEFLTYFQNEAQLDKSGLPSDRFFAERPEGSVSTLKIQRTQQEDSAVYLCASSAHRFRQGASNQPQHFGDGTRLSIL.

V and J are TRBV5-1 and TRBJ2-3; D unresolved. From germline, CDR1 is SGHRS and CDR2 YFSETQ. V dropped 2 bases and J dropped 1 base, with 5 bases sitting between them. The CDR3 has 13 residues. CDR3 bases: TGCGCCAGCAGCTTCGACGGCACAGATACGCAGTATTTT. Protein: CASSFDGTDTQYF.

V is TRBV5-1 and J is TRBJ2-7, with 12 nucleotides matching TRBD2. Germline CDR1 SGHRS, CDR2 YFSETQ. The ends lost 4 bases at V and 5 bases at J; junction bases unmatched: 10. This CDR3 contains 16 residues. In DNA form, the CDR3 reads TGCGCCAGCAGCGCGGGACCACTAGCGGGAGGCGACGAGCAGTACTTC. Protein: CASSAGPLAGGDEQYF.

CDR3 region: CASRRQTYEQYF. CDR3 in DNA: TGTGCCAGCAGAAGACAGACCTACGAGCAGTACTTC. V is TRBV6-1 and J is TRBJ2-7, with a possible D match to TRBD1 (5 bases). V was pared by 6 bases and J by 2 bases, with 8 bases between. The CDR3 extends over 12 amino acids. Looked up from germline, CDR1 is MNHNS and CDR2 is SASEGT.

The rearrangement links TRBV15 to TRBJ1-4; a possible D gene is TRBD1 (5 bases). Trimming took off 1 base at V and 1 base at J, with 13 bases between the two ends. The CDR3 is 17 residues long. Germline CDR1 is LNHNV and CDR2 is YYDKDF (reference sequence). The DNA of the CDR3 is TGTGCCACCAGCAGAGGTGCGGGGGGGAGAACTAATGAAAAACTGTTTTTT. As protein: CATSRGAGGRTNEKLFF.

This chain links TRBV9 with TRBJ2-7; the match to TRBD2 covers 9 bases. Germline CDR1 SGDLS, CDR2 YYNGEE. The CDR3 runs to 16 residues. The trim removed 2 bases at V and 3 bases at J, leaving 9 bases unmatched. The CDR3 nucleotides are TGTGCCAGCAGCGTGGGGGGGACTAGCACACTCTACGAGCAGTACTTC. It specifies CASSVGGTSTLYEQYF.

The CDR3 loop reads CASSYGDRAGEKLFF. CDR3 DNA: TGCGCCAGCAGCTATGGGGACAGGGCAGGTGAAAAACTGTTTTTT. The chain uses TRBV5-1 and TRBJ1-4; 9 positions agree with TRBD1. The ends lost 3 bases at V and 7 bases at J; junction bases unmatched: 7. The germline gives CDR1 SGHRS, CDR2 YFSETQ. The CDR3 contains 15 residues.

This clone was seen just once. Here the CDR3 DNA reads TGTGCCAGCTCACCCCGGGACAACTCTAAGGAGACCCAGTACTTC. It codes for CASSPRDNSKETQYF. The chain combines TRBV18 with TRBJ2-5, with TRBD1 as a possible D gene (6 bases). V shed 3 bases and J shed 5 bases, with 16 bases lying between them. From germline, CDR1 is KGHSH and CDR2 LQKENI. The CDR3 runs 15 residues. The variable domain in full, completed from reference TRBV18 and TRBJ2-5, reads NAGVMQNPRHLVRRRGQEARLRCSPMKGHSHVYWYRQLPEEGLKFMVYLQKENIIDESGMPKERFSAEFPKEGPSILRIQQVVRGDSAAYFCASSPRDNSKETQYFGPGTRLLVL.

V and J are TRBV19 and TRBJ2-1; 7 bases agree with TRBD2. J gave up 8 bases and V 5 bases, and 12 bases lay outside the gene matches. This CDR3 contains 15 residues. Germline values: CDR1 LNHDA, CDR2 SQIVND (reference sequence). This CDR3 is CASSSPGLSIYEQFF. CDR3 nucleotide sequence: TGTGCCAGTAGTTCGCCGGGACTAAGTATCTATGAGCAGTTCTTC.

The genes are TRBV7-6 and TRBJ2-3, with D hard to call. V dropped 0 bases and J dropped 5 bases, with 3 bases sitting between them. CDR3 size: 12 residues. Per germline, CDR1 SGHVS and CDR2 FNYEAQ. CDR3 sequence reads: CASSLARDTQYF. CDR3 in DNA: TGTGCCAGCAGCTTAGCCCGAGATACGCAGTATTTT.

This clone was recorded once. The chain has TRBV27 and TRBJ2-7; 8 nucleotides align to TRBD1. The CDR3 extends over 13 amino acids. The V segment lost 5 bases and the J segment 5 bases; nucleotides outside the gene matches: 5. Per germline, CDR1 MNHEY and CDR2 SMNVEV (reference sequence). CDR3 bases: TGTGCCAGCAGTACACGGACAGGGCACGAGCAGTACTTC. As protein: CASSTRTGHEQYF.

The chain is built from TRBV15 and TRBJ2-1; D is ambiguous. Per the germline V gene, CDR1 is LNHNV and CDR2 is YYDKDF (reference sequence). The CDR3 is 12 residues long. V shed 0 bases and J shed 9 bases, with 6 bases lying between them. CDR3: CATSREGGEQFF. The CDR3 bases are TGTGCCACCAGCAGAGAGGGCGGTGAGCAGTTCTTC.

The chain is built from TRBV14 and TRBJ2-5, with 7 bases fitting TRBD2. V gave up 3 bases and J gave up 2 bases; unmatched junction bases: 6. CDR1 is SGHDN, CDR2 FVKESK, per germline. The CDR3 is 15 residues long. The CDR3 loop reads CASSQAASGQETQYF. The CDR3 DNA sequence: TGTGCCAGCAGCCAGGCGGCTAGCGGACAAGAGACCCAGTACTTC.

V and J are TRBV19 and TRBJ1-6, with D maybe TRBD1 (5 bases). This CDR3 is 14 amino acids long. V was shortened by 9 bases and J by 10 bases, with 19 bases between the two germline ends. In germline, CDR1 is LNHDA, CDR2 SQIVND (reference sequence). CDR3 region: CASSSMGRHSPLHF. CDR3 sequence (DNA): TGTGCCAGCTCCAGCATGGGACGCCACTCACCCCTCCACTTT. Supplemented by reference TRBV19 and TRBJ1-6, the full variable domain reads DGGITQSPKYLFRKEGQNVTLSCEQNLNHDAMYWYRQDPGQGLRLIYYSQIVNDFQKGDIAEGYSVSREKKESFPLTVTSAQKNPTAFYLCASSSMGRHSPLHFGNGTRLTVT.

On this clone itself: A junction boundary mismatches the germline segment, possibly from a read error. The chain couples TRBV9 to TRBJ2-3, with 11 positions matching TRBD1. The CDR3 consists of 12 residues. The germline CDR1 and CDR2 sequences are SGDLS and YYNGEE. CDR3 residues: CASSPGQGALVF. The CDR3 DNA sequence: TGTGCCAGCAGCCCAGGACAGGGGGCTCTAGTTTTT.

The chain is built from TRBV28 and TRBJ1-4; weak D call: TRBD1 (5 bases). The germline V gene encodes CDR1 MDHEN and CDR2 SYDVKM. The germline V and J ends were trimmed by 1 base and 6 bases, with 6 bases remaining between them. CDR3 length: 13 amino acids. DNA for the CDR3: TGTGCCAGCAGTTTATCAGGGTATGAAAAACTGTTTTTT. As protein: CASSLSGYEKLFF.

The chain couples TRBV7-9 to TRBJ2-3; 14 nucleotides align to TRBD2. V dropped 5 bases and J dropped 6; count of bases not matched to a gene: 7. In germline, CDR1 is SEHNR, CDR2 FQNEAQ (reference sequence). The CDR3 runs to 16 residues. CDR3 sequence reads: CASSPGLAGAQDTQYF. The CDR3 region has the DNA TGTGCCAGCAGCCCGGGACTAGCGGGAGCGCAGGATACGCAGTATTTT.

This chain joins TRBV4-2 and TRBJ2-7, with D possibly being TRBD2 (5 bases). Between the trimmed V and J ends, which lost 1 base and 4 bases, there was a span of 11 bases. Germline-derived CDR1 and CDR2 are LGHNA and YNFKEQ. This CDR3 has 14 amino acids. The CDR3 bases are TGTGCCAGCAGCCAAGTTTACGGGGAATACGAGCAGTACTTC. It translates to CASSQVYGEYEQYF.

The chain links TRBV9 to TRBJ2-7; D not certain. The ends were cut back, 0 bases at V and 5 bases at J, with 12 bases in the middle. Germline V gene sequence: CDR1 SGDLS, CDR2 YYNGEE. The CDR3 is 14 residues long. The CDR3 is CASSVGGEVDEQYF. The CDR3 DNA reads as TGTGCCAGCAGCGTAGGAGGAGAAGTTGACGAGCAGTACTTC.

V and J are TRBV2 and TRBJ1-1; D is ambiguous. The CDR3 has 11 residues. Germline assignment: CDR1 SNHLY and CDR2 FYNNEI. The V and J ends lost 7 bases and 5 bases respectively, with 8 bases between them. The chain's CDR3 is CASKFRTEAFF. CDR3 sequence (DNA): TGTGCCAGCAAGTTCCGGACTGAAGCTTTCTTT. Complete variable domain (other parts from reference TRBV2 and TRBJ1-1): EPEVTQTPSHQVTQMGQEVILRCVPISNHLYFYWYRQILGQKVEFLVSFYNNEISEKSEIFDDQFSVERPDGSNFTLKIRSTKLEDSAMYFCASKFRTEAFFGQGTRLTVV.